This TCR beta chain was documented in a study of T cells after yellow fever vaccination. Study conclusions and caveats: Researchers cautioned that FACS-sorted repertoires could harbor abundant clonotypes contaminating from the bulk population. It was the secondary response that reached its peak faster, day 5 versus 15, but it was weaker. Booster sampling recovered most clones from primary vaccination (approximately 97% CD4, approximately 90% CD8).

This clonotype has only a few counts. Its antigen remains unidentified. The V gene's germline CDR1 is DFQATT and CDR2 SNEGSKA (reference sequence). V was trimmed by 5 bases and J by 5 bases, leaving 15 bases between them. There are 13 residues in the CDR3. In making TCR cDNA, 5'RACE template switching added a universal primer site and UMIs to it. TCRdb re-called the 5' RACE reads with MiXCR, one entry per CDR3 protein. The table records approximately 600,000 distinct CDR3 sequences, about 12% of them present only once. The material was PBMCs, obtained on the day of the yellow fever booster vaccination. The clonotype comes from a man aged 25-40 years who received the YFV17D yellow fever vaccine. The chain links TRBV20-1 to TRBJ1-2; maybe TRBD1 (5 bases). CDR3 in DNA: TGCAGTGCTCCAAAGGAGACAGTTTATGGCTACACCTTC. Its translation: CSAPKETVYGYTF.